The clone carrying this T cell receptor beta chain appeared a few times. The antigen remains undetermined. This record belongs to a study of cytomegalovirus exposure and HLA in healthy donors. A multiplex PCR was run with 60 Vbeta primers and 13 Jbeta primers. The table came from immunoSEQ multiplex PCR; TCRdb's copy has only in-frame clones and leaves some out. The repertoire includes over 150,000 clones, 75% to 85% of them detected once, and approximately 1.5% sits in the top ten. Whole-study findings and limits: Solely CMV serostatus was available to characterize immune exposure.

V was clipped by 5 bases and J by 4 bases; unmatched bases: 5. Germline V gene lookup returns CDR1 MNHEY and CDR2 SVGAGI. The CDR3 spans 13 residues. The chain uses TRBV6-5 and TRBJ2-7, with 7 positions matching TRBD2. The clonotype comes from a woman in her 30s in good health and CMV-seropositive. Sequencing input: PBMCs. The CDR3 spells CASSPRGVYEQYF. In DNA, the CDR3 is TGTGCCAGCAGTCCACGGGGGGTTTACGAGCAGTACTTC.